A selection of T cell receptor beta chains follows, all from one sample in a study of shared clonotypes between healthy human individuals. Repertoires were generated with immunoSEQ multiplex PCR, while TCRdb's copy carries only in-frame clones and drops some. The sample holds around 980,000 clones, around 82% seen once. Sequencing was performed on memory CD4+ T cells from PBMCs. These receptor sequences come from a man aged 18 to 35 in good health. Some clones in this sample may be carry-over from other donors' samples. Both conserved end residues are part of each CDR3.

V: TRBV28; CDR3: CASSLLNAETQYF
V: TRBV10-3; CDR3: CAISERPGLAGELFF
V: TRBV5-1; CDR3: CASRGDTSTGELFF
V: TRBV6-1; CDR3: CASSELVDRDTEAFF
V: TRBV5-4; CDR3: CASSSGQGFYGYTF
V: TRBV30; CDR3: CAWSSPSGFSYEQYF
V: TRBV10-3; CDR3: CAISEWSERNTGELFF
V: TRBV11-3; CDR3: CASSLTLGAEQFF
V: TRBV2; CDR3: CASGDPGQLNFNGYTF
V: TRBV29-1; CDR3: CSVHDSGFGEGSYNEQFF
V: TRBV18; CDR3: CASSPSSQGSNQPQHF
V: TRBV5-1; CDR3: CASSHEVQETQYF
V: TRBV18; CDR3: CASTPRDRGHEQYF
V: TRBV18; CDR3: CASSPRQNYGYTF
V: TRBV5-4; CDR3: CASSAMTAGGNTIYF
V: TRBV5-4; CDR3: CASSLSGASRTEAFF
V: TRBV2; CDR3: CASFYDKAKNIQYF
V: TRBV15; CDR3: CATSRDGDLREQYF
V: TRBV10-2; CDR3: CASSESGYQPQHF
V: TRBV18; CDR3: CASSPDRGVSTDTQYF
V: TRBV11-3; CDR3: CASSLSGMNTEAFF
V: TRBV5-4; CDR3: CASSSGPTSGQPQHF
V: TRBV7-7; CDR3: CASSLYGGREGETQYF
V: TRBV5-6; CDR3: CASSLGTGVSGNTIYF
V: TRBV28; CDR3: CATRGERFFEGQFF
V: TRBV11-2; CDR3: CASSAPLGLGSTDTQYF
V: TRBV28; CDR3: CASNAPHRGWNQPQHF
V: TRBV28; CDR3: CASRGTVNTEAFF
V: TRBV7-9; CDR3: CAGLAGTNEQFF
V: TRBV4-1; CDR3: CASSQEGQYKNIQYF
V: TRBV10-3; CDR3: CAISEVVGGNTEAFF
V: TRBV7-3; CDR3: CASSFQRASGSEIEQFF
V: TRBV9; CDR3: CASSYGQGLEAFF
V: TRBV28; CDR3: CASSTGFHEQYF
V: TRBV9; CDR3: CASSTDGYTGELFF
V: TRBV27; CDR3: CASSPRQGGAYEQYF
V: TRBV2; CDR3: CASSGSQGSTEAFF
V: TRBV5-5; CDR3: CASSIYNEQFF
V: TRBV7-3; CDR3: CASSPNPSSAETQYF
V: TRBV5-5; CDR3: CASSPDSLNYGYTF
V: TRBV7-3; CDR3: CASSLTQNTGELFF
V: TRBV5-1; CDR3: CASSLGQGASQYF
V: TRBV14; CDR3: CASSPRGLGANVLTF
V: TRBV27; CDR3: CARFPAGRSSYNEQFF